The next 3 T cell receptor beta chains were all read from a single sample in a study of multiple sclerosis patients with progressive multifocal leukoencephalopathy. Indicated time point: roughly 13 months of natalizumab therapy. Generated by immunoSEQ multiplex PCR, the TCRdb table keeps only in-frame clones and is missing some. The sample contains about 30,000 clones, around 87% of which appear only once. The specimen was PBMCs, collected from a patient treated with natalizumab. Receptors originate from a human donor with multiple sclerosis.

This clone was found once. The chain employs TRBV27 and TRBJ1-1; D may be TRBD1 (6 bases). V lost 0 bases to trimming and J lost 6 bases, with 17 bases between them. This CDR3 has 16 amino acids. Per the germline V gene, CDR1 is MNHEY and CDR2 is SMNVEV (reference sequence). CDR3 residues: CASSLSVPGGAAEAFF. The CDR3 DNA follows: TGTGCCAGCAGTTTATCGGTTCCGGGGGGCGCCGCTGAAGCTTTCTTT.

The gene calls are TRBV7-2 and TRBJ1-2; possible D gene TRBD1, 6 bases. The ends were cut back, 0 bases at V and 3 bases at J, with 8 bases in the middle. The germline CDR1 and CDR2 sequences are SGHTA and FQGNSA. The CDR3 is 14 residues long. The CDR3 loop reads CASSLARGDYGYTF. CDR3 in DNA: TGTGCCAGCAGCTTAGCGAGGGGGGACTATGGCTACACCTTC.

V usage is TRBV27 and J usage is TRBJ2-5; D is undetermined. CDR3 length: 14 amino acids. V was pared by 4 bases and J by 1 base, with 10 bases between. The germline CDR1 and CDR2 sequences are MNHEY and SMNVEV (reference sequence). The CDR3 reads CASSSRTVQETQYF. In nucleotides, the CDR3 is TGTGCCAGCAGTTCGCGGACGGTCCAAGAGACCCAGTACTTC.